The 26 T cell receptor beta chains below all came from one sample that was sequenced in a study of T-cell memory formation after mild COVID-19. TCRdb reanalysed the 5' RACE reads using MiXCR and keeps one entry per CDR3 protein. In the table there are roughly 350,000 distinct CDR3 sequences, roughly 15% of which are singletons. Input material: PBMCs or a T cell subset sorted from them (not recorded which). The receptor source for this set is a man aged 18 to 29 who had mild COVID-19 (a few samples of this study predate the infection). Cell type and time point are not known.

This chain joins TRBV19 and TRBJ2-7, with 9 bases fitting TRBD1. V gave up 5 bases and J gave up 4 bases; unmatched junction bases: 6. The CDR3 has 14 amino acids. CDR1 is LNHDA, CDR2 SQIVND, per germline (reference sequence). CDR3 residues: CASSPRTGDYEQYF. The CDR3 DNA is TGTGCCAGTAGTCCTCGGACAGGGGATTACGAGCAGTACTTC.

The chain combines TRBV6-5 with TRBJ1-3; D is perhaps TRBD1 (6 bases). Between the trimmed V and J ends, which lost 4 bases and 5 bases, there was a span of 15 bases. This CDR3 has 15 amino acids. The V gene's germline CDR1 is MNHEY and CDR2 SVGAGI. The CDR3 loop is CASSSSTGGRNTIYF. The CDR3 DNA reads TGTGCCAGCAGTTCGTCCACGGGGGGGCGAAACACCATATATTTT.

This clonotype was seen a handful of times. This sequence joins TRBV6-5 and TRBJ2-1; D call uncertain. The CDR3 sequence is 15 residues long. The germline V gene encodes CDR1 MNHEY and CDR2 SVGAGI. V lost 0 bases and J 3 bases, leaving 9 bases between the germline ends. In DNA form, the CDR3 reads TGTGCCAGCAGTTACTCCCGGGCCCTCTACAATGAGCAGTTCTTC. It translates to CASSYSRALYNEQFF.

V usage is TRBV6-2 or TRBV6-3 and J usage is TRBJ1-2, with D unresolved. V lost 4 bases, J lost 8 bases, and 20 bases lay in between. CDR1 and CDR2 from the germline V gene are MNHEY and SVGEGT. This CDR3 has 15 residues. CDR3 amino acids: CASSSYGVGVGGYTF. The CDR3 DNA is TGTGCCAGCAGTTCGTACGGGGTCGGTGTTGGAGGCTACACCTTC.

The V gene is TRBV6-5, the J gene TRBJ2-5, with 7 bases aligning to TRBD1. Germline loops: CDR1 MNHEY, CDR2 SVGAGI. J was trimmed by 5 bases and V by 2 bases; bases with no gene match: 11. The CDR3 spans 16 residues. CDR3 amino acids: CASSYTGTEGGETQYF. As DNA, the CDR3 is TGTGCCAGCAGTTACACCGGGACAGAAGGCGGGGAGACCCAGTACTTC.

This chain connects TRBV24-1 to TRBJ2-3, with D tentatively TRBD2 (6 bases). V was cut by 4 bases and J by 0 bases, with 10 bases left in between. Per germline, CDR1 KGHDR and CDR2 SFDVKD. This CDR3 is built from 15 residues. The CDR3 reads CATSDSGTSTDTQYF. Here the CDR3 DNA reads TGTGCCACCAGTGACTCCGGGACTAGCACAGATACGCAGTATTTT.

The chain employs TRBV6-4 and TRBJ2-1; D possibly corresponds to TRBD2 (6 bases). There are 14 residues in the CDR3. Per the germline V gene, CDR1 is MRHNA and CDR2 is SNTAGT. The germline V and J ends were trimmed by 3 bases and 3 bases, with 9 bases remaining between them. CDR3: CASSDLSGYNEQFF. CDR3 bases: TGTGCCAGCAGTGATCTTAGCGGCTACAATGAGCAGTTCTTC.

The genes are TRBV7-8 and TRBJ2-1, with unresolved D. From germline, CDR1 is SGHVS and CDR2 FQNEAQ. Trimming pared 5 bases from V and 7 bases from J, leaving 12 bases between. This CDR3 is built from 13 residues. The chain's CDR3 is CASSPAEGNEQFF. DNA of the CDR3: TGTGCCAGCAGCCCGGCCGAAGGGAATGAGCAGTTCTTC.

This chain links TRBV18 with TRBJ1-1, with TRBD1 matching over 7 bases. With V trimmed by 4 bases and J by 4 bases, 6 bases remained unmatched. Per germline, CDR1 KGHSH and CDR2 LQKENI. The CDR3 has 14 residues. The CDR3 is CASSQGQVGTEAFF. CDR3 bases: TGTGCCAGCTCACAAGGACAGGTGGGCACTGAAGCTTTCTTT.

This clonotype occurred a few times. The chain employs TRBV7-2 and TRBJ1-2; D remains unclear. Trimming took 5 bases from V and 6 from J, leaving 19 bases between them. This CDR3 spans 15 amino acids. The germline gives CDR1 SGHTA, CDR2 FQGNSA. Written as DNA, the CDR3 is TGTGCCAGCAGCCCCCCCGCCACTAGGTCAAATGGCTACACCTTC. Translated: CASSPPATRSNGYTF. Variable domain in full (rest from reference TRBV7-2 and TRBJ1-2): GAGVSQSPSNKVTEKGKDVELRCDPISGHTALYWYRQSLGQGLEFLIYFQGNSAPDKSGLPSDRFSAERTGGSVSTLTIQRTQQEDSAVYLCASSPPATRSNGYTFGSGTRLTVV.

The chain employs TRBV6-6 and TRBJ1-4; D possibly corresponds to TRBD1 (5 bases). The CDR3 length is 15 residues. Germline V gives CDR1 MNHNY, CDR2 SVGAGI (reference sequence). With 5 bases removed from V and 8 bases from J, the gap between germline ends came to 18 bases. For the CDR3, the DNA is TGTGCCAGCAGTGACGACAGCCCTGAGGGGGAAAAACTGTTTTTT. Protein: CASSDDSPEGEKLFF.

This clonotype was counted ten times or more. The chain uses TRBV5-1 and TRBJ2-3; 10 bases match TRBD2. This CDR3 comprises 16 residues. The V gene's germline CDR1 is SGHRS and CDR2 YFSETQ. The ends lost 0 bases at V and 2 bases at J; junction bases unmatched: 3. The CDR3 nucleotides read TGCGCCAGCAGCTTGGCCACTAGCGGGGCCACAGATACGCAGTATTTT. It codes for CASSLATSGATDTQYF.

J is TRBJ2-1 and V is TRBV29-1; D might be TRBD1 or TRBD2, each matching 6 bases. CDR1 and CDR2 (germline): SQVTM, ANQGSEA. The CDR3 sequence is 14 residues long. CDR3 nucleotides: TGCAGGGGGGGACCAGGGGACCCCTACAATGAGCAGTTCTTC. Encoded protein: CRGGPGDPYNEQFF.

The rearrangement uses TRBV5-5 and TRBJ2-3; 8 nucleotides align to TRBD2. The ends lost 0 bases at V and 2 bases at J; junction bases unmatched: 5. The CDR3 sequence is 16 residues long. CDR1 and CDR2 (germline): SGHKS, YYEKEE (reference sequence). For the CDR3, the DNA is TGTGCCAGCAGCTTGGCAGCGGGGGCGATCACAGATACGCAGTATTTT. The encoded protein is CASSLAAGAITDTQYF.

This clonotype has only a few counts. Sequence at one end of the junction differs from germline and may be a read error. The V gene is TRBV7-9, the J gene TRBJ2-3; tentative D call: TRBD2 (6 bases). The CDR3 totals 15 residues. CDR1 is SEHNR and CDR2 is FQNEAQ in the germline V gene (reference sequence). For the CDR3, the DNA is TGTGCCAGCAGATTAGTTGGACTACGCACAGATACGCAGTATTTT. This sequence encodes CASRLVGLRTDTQYF.

This clonotype occurred a few times. The rearrangement uses TRBV20-1 and TRBJ1-1; 7 bases are shared with TRBD1. With 3 bases clipped from V and 7 bases from J, the junction kept 20 bases outside the gene matches. CDR3 length: 17 amino acids. CDR1 and CDR2 (germline): DFQATT, SNEGSKA (reference sequence). The CDR3 spells CSASWGKGAGLKGEAFF. As DNA, the CDR3 is TGCAGTGCTAGTTGGGGCAAGGGGGCGGGTTTGAAGGGTGAAGCTTTCTTT.

This clonotype showed up many times. The chain recombines TRBV7-3 with TRBJ2-2, with 13 bases matching TRBD2. CDR3 size: 16 residues. CDR1 is SGHTA, CDR2 FQGTGA, per germline. V was pared by 3 bases and J by 6 bases, with 4 bases of the junction left unmatched. CDR3 residues: CASSFTSGGAAGELFF. The CDR3 DNA reads as TGTGCCAGCAGCTTCACTAGCGGGGGGGCCGCCGGGGAGCTGTTTTTT.

V is TRBV12-3 or TRBV12-4 and J is TRBJ2-5; 7 nucleotides line up with TRBD1. With 1 base clipped from V and 2 bases from J, the junction kept 1 base outside the gene matches. This CDR3 is 14 amino acids long. The CDR3 sequence is CASSLEDRQETQYF. Here the CDR3 DNA reads TGTGCCAGCAGTTTAGAGGACAGGCAAGAGACCCAGTACTTC.

This chain joins TRBV5-1 and TRBJ2-7, with TRBD1 as a possible D gene (6 bases). This CDR3 is built from 14 residues. The ends were cut back, 4 bases at V and 5 bases at J, with 16 bases in the middle. Germline values: CDR1 SGHRS, CDR2 YFSETQ. The DNA for the CDR3 is TGCGCCAGCAGCCTAACAGGGAATGGAGACGAGCAGTACTTC. Its translation: CASSLTGNGDEQYF.

This chain joins TRBV6-6 and TRBJ1-2, with D possibly being TRBD1 (6 bases). Germline V gene data show CDR1 as MNHNY and CDR2 as SVGAGI (reference sequence). V was cut by 5 bases and J by 1 base, with 11 bases left in between. The CDR3 loop spans 14 amino acids. As DNA, the CDR3 is TGTGCCAGCAGTGACGGACAGATTAACTATGGCTACACCTTC. It translates to CASSDGQINYGYTF.

This clonotype was seen a handful of times. The chain uses TRBV9 and TRBJ2-1, with 8 bases lining up with TRBD2. After removal of 1 base from V and 0 bases from J, the junction contained 0 bases not matched to a gene. The germline V gene encodes CDR1 SGDLS and CDR2 YYNGEE. The CDR3 totals 15 residues. The CDR3 region is CASSVSGSSYNEQFF. CDR3 coding DNA: TGTGCCAGCAGCGTAAGCGGGAGCTCCTACAATGAGCAGTTCTTC.

The chain is built from TRBV19 and TRBJ2-1, with 8 bases that match TRBD2. Germline assignment: CDR1 LNHDA and CDR2 SQIVND (reference sequence). The CDR3 extends over 14 amino acids. The V and J ends lost 10 bases and 6 bases, in that order; junction bases with no gene match: 11. The CDR3 sequence is CATERGGGPNEQFF. The CDR3 bases are TGTGCCACCGAGCGTGGCGGGGGGCCCAATGAGCAGTTCTTC.

This clonotype was seen only a few times. J is TRBJ2-7 and V is TRBV16; D is unclear. Germline V gives CDR1 KGHSY, CDR2 FQNENV. The CDR3 spans 12 residues. V was cut by 7 bases and J by 0 bases, with 7 bases left in between. The DNA of the CDR3 is TGTGCCAGCACCCGTCGCTCCTACGAGCAGTACTTC. It specifies CASTRRSYEQYF.

The V and J genes are TRBV3-1 and TRBJ2-3, with D perhaps TRBD2 (5 bases). Trimming left V 4 bases short and J 1 base short, with 15 bases between. The germline gives CDR1 LGHDT, CDR2 YNNKEL (reference sequence). The CDR3 is 16 amino acids. CDR3 DNA: TGTGCCAGCAGCCCCGGACTTTCCGCGGGCACAGATACGCAGTATTTT. Protein sequence: CASSPGLSAGTDTQYF.

This clonotype was observed at least ten times. This chain uses TRBV5-4 with TRBJ2-1, with TRBD1 matching 7 bases. The ends lost 2 bases at V and 0 bases at J; junction bases unmatched: 2. Germline V gives CDR1 SGHNT, CDR2 YYREEE (reference sequence). The CDR3 covers 15 residues. The chain's CDR3 is CASSFRDSSYNEQFF. The CDR3 region has the DNA TGTGCCAGCAGCTTCCGGGACAGCTCCTACAATGAGCAGTTCTTC. Full variable domain (rest looked up from reference TRBV5-4 and TRBJ2-1): ETGVTQSPTHLIKTRGQQVTLRCSSQSGHNTVSWYQQALGQGPQFIFQYYREEENGRGNFPPRFSGLQFPNYSSELNVNALELDDSALYLCASSFRDSSYNEQFFGPGTRLTVL.

The chain is built from TRBV10-3 and TRBJ2-5, with 14 bases matching TRBD2. Germline CDR1 and CDR2: ENHRY and SYGVKD. V dropped 6 bases and J dropped 1; count of bases not matched to a gene: 4. This CDR3 region has 16 residues. For the CDR3, the DNA is TGTGCCATCAGGAGGACTAGCGGGGGGACCCAAGAGACCCAGTACTTC. Its translation: CAIRRTSGGTQETQYF.